Presented here are 5 T cell receptor beta chains from one specimen sequenced in a study of blood T cells in healthy people across ages. It was with a sample-barcoded 5' primer and a J-beta primer mix that a second PCR of roughly 6 to 12 cycles was run. TCRdb processed the 5' RACE reads anew with MiXCR; each CDR3 protein has one entry. The sample yields roughly 1.5 million distinct CDR3 sequences, 40% to 45% seen once. The sample comprised blood. Every receptor here comes from a woman between 18 and 30 years old in good health.

This clonotype was counted a few times. This chain connects TRBV30 to TRBJ2-1, with D unresolved. Germline CDR1 GTSNPN, CDR2 SVGIG (reference sequence). Trimming removed 1 base at V and 7 bases at J, with 8 bases between. The CDR3 sequence is 12 residues long. The DNA for the CDR3 is TGTGCCTGGAGTGCTAATCGGAATGAGCAGTTCTTC. Amino acids: CAWSANRNEQFF.

The chain couples TRBV7-2 to TRBJ2-7; 13 bases match TRBD2. V shed 4 bases and J 3 bases; nucleotides not matched to a gene: 3. Germline values: CDR1 SGHTA, CDR2 FQGNSA. This CDR3 has 15 residues. The CDR3, as DNA: TGTGCCAGCAGCTCTGGGACTAGCGGGATCTACGAGCAGTACTTC. Translation gives CASSSGTSGIYEQYF.

As concerns this clonotype: A much more abundant neighbour one base away suggests this may be a read error. V gene TRBV20-1 combines with J gene TRBJ2-5; tentative D call: TRBD1 (5 bases). Germline assignment: CDR1 DFQATT and CDR2 SNEGSKA (reference sequence). The CDR3 consists of 13 residues. The CDR3 region has the DNA TGCGGTGCTAGAGCGTCAGGGCAAGAGACCCAGTACTTC. As protein: CGARASGQETQYF.

The V and J genes are TRBV19 and TRBJ2-1; D might be TRBD2 (5 bases). This CDR3 has 15 residues. V was trimmed by 3 bases and J by 7 bases, leaving 16 bases between them. Per germline, CDR1 LNHDA and CDR2 SQIVND (reference sequence). CDR3 sequence: CASSINSLATNEQFF. The DNA for the CDR3 is TGTGCCAGTAGTATCAATTCCCTAGCTACAAATGAGCAGTTCTTC.

This clonotype was counted a single time. J is TRBJ2-5 and V is TRBV6-2 or TRBV6-3; the match to TRBD2 covers 8 bases. The J call is doubtful: the DNA matches TRBJ2-1 better. CDR1 MNHEY and CDR2 SVGEGT come from the germline V gene. This CDR3 comprises 12 residues. In DNA, the CDR3 is TGTGCCATCGGAGCGGGAGTGGAGACCCAGTTCTTC. Its translation: CAIGAGVETQFF.